The clone carrying this T cell receptor beta chain has a count of ten or more. Its antigen is still unknown. Germline CDR1 reads MNHEY; CDR2 reads SVGEGT. This CDR3 is built from 14 residues. Trimming took 2 bases from V and 7 from J; bases not matched to a gene: 2. The data stem from a study of T-cell reconstitution after alpha-beta-depleted transplantation in children. Study outcomes and limitations: After one year, T-cell counts and TCRbeta diversity mostly came from new T cells. From surviving recipient T cells and thymic progenitors came the high day-60 TCRbeta diversity observed in some patients.

As it was prepared, the TCRbeta library received unique molecular identifiers. TCRdb itself ran the PCR reads through MiXCR, one entry per CDR3 protein. The profile shows more than 400,000 distinct CDR3 sequences, roughly 11% of them singletons. This receptor was taken from a female patient aged 2 to 10 who had a stem cell transplant for aplastic anemia, so the T cells may come from the graft donor. Sequencing used PBMCs, mostly from graft donor cells, obtained 180 days after TCRalphabeta/CD19-depleted stem cell transplant. This sequence joins TRBV6-2 or TRBV6-3 and TRBJ2-2; 9 bases agree with TRBD1. CDR3 residues: CASSYRTGVGELFF. The CDR3 coding sequence is TGTGCCAGCAGTTACCGGACAGGGGTCGGGGAGCTGTTTTTT.